This T cell receptor (beta chain) was found in a study of blood T cell repertoires in COVID-19. Overall study context: Acute-phase and convalescent COVID-19 samples originated in the United States, Italy and Spain. PBMCs, B-cell-depleted T cells, or T cells provided the cDNA or gDNA that made up the material.

This CDR3 region has 13 residues. The V end was cut by 0 bases, the J end by 4 bases, with 7 bases between. Germline values: CDR1 LGHDT, CDR2 YNNKEL (reference sequence). A few counts support this clone. Per the authors' pipeline: Quantification of nucleated cells was approximated via reference gene primer amplification. Method: immunoSEQ multiplex PCR; TCRdb's copy keeps in-frame clones and lacks some. D and trimming come from the DNA, and the V and J calls and clone size come from that table. Among approximately 110,000 clones, about 88% were seen once, and the ten largest hold 6.5% to 10%. V usage is TRBV3-1 (or the pseudogene TRBV3-2) and J usage is TRBJ2-7; D is unresolved. The sequence was collected from a woman between 65 and 79 years old who had recovered from COVID-19. The material sequenced was peripheral blood. The CDR3 region has the DNA TGTGCCAGCAGCCAAGATCCCAGTTACGAGCAGTACTTC. Translating it yields CASSQDPSYEQYF.